The 5 T cell receptor beta chains below all came from one sample that was sequenced in a study of blood T cell repertoires in COVID-19. Assay: immunoSEQ multiplex PCR; the TCRdb copy retains only in-frame clones and omits some. In the table there are 300,000 to 350,000 clones, roughly 84% of which are singletons. The source material was PBMCs or T cells enriched from blood (not recorded which). The receptors originated from a woman aged 30 to 39 who had recovered from COVID-19.

The rearrangement joins TRBV13 to TRBJ2-1; 10 nucleotides line up with TRBD2. Germline V gene lookup returns CDR1 PRHDT and CDR2 FYEKMQ (reference sequence). The junction had 7 bases not matched to a gene; V was cut back by 4 bases and J by 1 base. The CDR3 is 17 amino acids. The CDR3 region has the DNA TGTGCCAGCAGCTCCCTTAGCGGGGGGTCTTCCTACAATGAGCAGTTCTTC. It encodes CASSSLSGGSSYNEQFF.

The chain is built from TRBV19 and TRBJ1-1, with 8 bases fitting TRBD1. V gave up 3 bases and J gave up 1 base; unmatched junction bases: 4. The CDR3 is made up of 15 amino acids. The germline V gene has CDR1 LNHDA and CDR2 SQIVND (reference sequence). This chain's CDR3 is CASSIQGAPNTEAFF. CDR3 sequence (DNA): TGTGCCAGTAGTATTCAGGGGGCGCCGAACACTGAAGCTTTCTTT.

DNA for the CDR3: TGTGCCAGCAGTTTACCCGACAGACCCTATGGCTACACCTTC. Translation gives CASSLPDRPYGYTF. The chain employs TRBV28 and TRBJ1-2, with a weak D call TRBD1 (5 bases). This CDR3 is built from 14 residues. Trimming took 2 bases from V and 4 from J, leaving 11 bases between them. Germline CDR1 reads MDHEN; CDR2 reads SYDVKM.

The rearrangement links TRBV10-3 to TRBJ2-2, with a possible D match to TRBD2 (6 bases). The CDR3 totals 15 residues. The germline CDR1 and CDR2 sequences are ENHRY and SYGVKD. Trimming removed 4 bases from V and 1 base from J, with 10 bases in between. The chain's CDR3 is CAISAAGRNTGELFF. CDR3 nucleotides: TGTGCCATCAGTGCGGCGGGGCGGAACACCGGGGAGCTGTTTTTT.

The rearrangement joins TRBV19 to TRBJ1-5; TRBD1 matches at 7 bases. From germline, CDR1 is LNHDA and CDR2 SQIVND (reference sequence). The CDR3 runs to 15 residues. With 4 bases clipped from V and 11 bases from J, the junction kept 14 bases outside the gene matches. CDR3 DNA sequence: TGTGCCAGTAGTACCAGACAGGGAGACTTACTCTCCCAGCATTTT. Translation gives CASSTRQGDLLSQHF. Filled out from reference TRBV19 and TRBJ1-5, the complete variable domain reads DGGITQSPKYLFRKEGQNVTLSCEQNLNHDAMYWYRQDPGQGLRLIYYSQIVNDFQKGDIAEGYSVSREKKESFPLTVTSAQKNPTAFYLCASSTRQGDLLSQHFGDGTRLSIL.